The sequence of this T cell receptor (beta chain) was determined in a study of blood T cell repertoires in COVID-19 (TCRdb year 2020). Regarding the study in general: Samples covering the acute and convalescent phases of COVID-19 were provided by collaborators in the United States, Italy and Spain. The material from the prospective study consisted of cDNA or gDNA derived from T cells, B-cell-depleted T cells, or PBMCs. The dataset comprised deeply sampled blood TCRbeta repertoires from subjects exposed to, actively infected with, or recovered from COVID-19. Sample metadata almost always included a de-identified subject ID, COVID-19 status, age in years and sex. Where available, HLA class I and class II types were obtained from metadata supplied by the sample provider rather than from assay-based typing. Samples came from the ongoing ImmuneRACE study (first 160 participants) plus 1,254 subjects from 6 global collaborators. A freely available public database, intended as a resource for researchers studying the immune response to SARS-CoV-2, is where the repertoires were released. The investigation overall reported the following: How much clinical and demographic metadata was included differed by source and by participant, and the metadata was provided uncurated.

TCRbeta CDR3 regions were amplified from genomic DNA by means of the immunoSEQ Assay, a bias-controlled multiplex PCR. As for the original processing: Nucleated cell counts per sample were estimated from amplification of reference gene primers within the assay. Sequence reads were collapsed and filtered to measure the absolute abundance of every unique TCRbeta CDR3 rearrangement. Productive Simpson clonality was computed per sample as the square root of Simpson's diversity index over productive rearrangements. TCRdb limited this immuneACCESS table to in-frame rearrangements with V and J called. A share of clones is missing; checked studies link under half to unresolved V genes, and the rest is unexplained. The V and J calls and the clone size are those of that table, but D and trimming were determined from the DNA. The sample table holds around 370,000 clones, of which around nine tenths were seen once. Clones ranked in the top ten supply less than 3.5% of the sample.

Another Seattle source contributed samples from volunteer blood donors who had recovered from COVID-19. Whole blood was collected in K2EDTA tubes by collaborating institutions according to the institutions' own protocols. For TCRbeta analysis, collaborators shipped samples as frozen whole blood, isolated PBMCs, or DNA extracted from either of those sample types. As encoded in the germline V gene, CDR1 is KGHDR while CDR2 is SFDVKD. The CDR3 runs 15 amino acids, cysteine and phenylalanine included. Just the 45-base CDR3 DNA is kept, in frame starting at base 1. Trimming removed 1 base from V and 1 base from J, leaving 9 bases between the germline ends. Regarding this clone: Its binding antigen is unknown. Base qualities are not at hand, and no much larger clone is one base apart.

The V gene is TRBV24-1 and the J gene is TRBJ2-5; D gene: possibly TRBD1, on 6 matching bases. The TCR was taken from a woman between 18 and 30 years old who had recovered from COVID-19. Material: peripheral blood. The CDR3 is CATSDFLTGQETQYF. In nucleotides, the sequence is TGTGCCACCAGTGATTTCCTGACAGGCCAAGAGACCCAGTACTTC.